This T cell receptor beta chain derives from a study of T cell responses to AZD1222 COVID-19 vaccine. General study findings and limits: An increase in Spike-specific TCR breadth and depth was observed after two AZD1222 doses. Clonal diversity was possibly underestimated, and white British individuals and females predominated among donors. CD4 TCRs linked to vaccination spanned spike, dominating at 160-218 and 743-854. Reportedly, nearly half of unique spike TCRs recognized epitopes outside B.1.351/B.1.1.7 mutations.

To note about this clone: Its antigen is not identified.

Method: immunoSEQ multiplex PCR; TCRdb's copy keeps in-frame clones and lacks some. Of 150,000 or so clones listed, over 90% were seen once; the top ten hold over 0.9%. The CDR3 runs to 15 residues. CDR1 is MDHEN and CDR2 is SYDVKM in the germline V gene. The J segment lost 6 bases and the V segment lost 8 bases, leaving 11 bases of the junction unmatched. The chain employs TRBV28 and TRBJ1-5, with 9 bases matching TRBD1. This sequence originates from an adult in good health. Sequences were derived from peripheral blood, sampled on day 0 of MenACWY control vaccination. CDR3 amino acids: CASLKDRGGGQPQHF. The CDR3 DNA sequence: TGTGCCAGCCTCAAGGACAGGGGAGGGGGTCAGCCCCAGCATTTT. Full variable domain (missing parts from reference TRBV28 and TRBJ1-5): DVKVTQSSRYLVKRTGEKVFLECVQDMDHENMFWYRQDPGLGLRLIYFSYDVKMKEKGDIPEGYSVSREKKERFSLILESASTNQTSMYLCASLKDRGGGQPQHFGDGTRLSIL.